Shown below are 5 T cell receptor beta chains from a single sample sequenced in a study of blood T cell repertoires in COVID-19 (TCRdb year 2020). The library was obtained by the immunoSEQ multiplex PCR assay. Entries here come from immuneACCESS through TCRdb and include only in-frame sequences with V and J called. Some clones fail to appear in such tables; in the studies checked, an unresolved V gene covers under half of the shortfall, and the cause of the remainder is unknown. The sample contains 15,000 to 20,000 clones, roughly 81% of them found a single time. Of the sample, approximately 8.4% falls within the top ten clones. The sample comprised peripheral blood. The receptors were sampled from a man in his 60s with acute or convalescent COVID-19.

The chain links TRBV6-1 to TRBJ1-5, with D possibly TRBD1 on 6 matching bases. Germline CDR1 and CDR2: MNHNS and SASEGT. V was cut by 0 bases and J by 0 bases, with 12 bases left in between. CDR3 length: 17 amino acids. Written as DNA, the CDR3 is TGTGCCAGCAGTGAAGCCCGGACAGTTTATAGCAATCAGCCCCAGCATTTT. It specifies CASSEARTVYSNQPQHF.

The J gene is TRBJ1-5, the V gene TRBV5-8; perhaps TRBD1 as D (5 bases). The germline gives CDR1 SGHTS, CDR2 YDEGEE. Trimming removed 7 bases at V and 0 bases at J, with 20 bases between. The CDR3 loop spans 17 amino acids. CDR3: CASQAARGTFSNQPQHF. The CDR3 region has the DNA TGTGCCAGCCAAGCAGCTAGGGGCACATTTAGCAATCAGCCCCAGCATTTT.

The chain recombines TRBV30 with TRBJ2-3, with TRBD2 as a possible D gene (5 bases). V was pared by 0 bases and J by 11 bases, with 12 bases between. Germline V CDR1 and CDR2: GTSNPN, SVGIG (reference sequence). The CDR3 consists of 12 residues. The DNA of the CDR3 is TGTGCCTGGAGTGTCACCCGTCGGGAGCAGTATTTT. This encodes CAWSVTRREQYF.

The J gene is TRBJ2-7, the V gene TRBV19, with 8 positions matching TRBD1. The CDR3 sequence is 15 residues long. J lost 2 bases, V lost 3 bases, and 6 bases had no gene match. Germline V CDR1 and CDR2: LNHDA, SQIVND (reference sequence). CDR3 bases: TGTGCCAGTAGTATTTTTACAGGGGGGACCTACGAGCAGTACTTC. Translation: CASSIFTGGTYEQYF.

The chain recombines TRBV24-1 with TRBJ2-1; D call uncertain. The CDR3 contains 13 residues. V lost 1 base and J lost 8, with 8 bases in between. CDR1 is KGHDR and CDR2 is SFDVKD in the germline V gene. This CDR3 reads CATSDFLPDEQFF. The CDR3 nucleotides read TGTGCCACCAGTGATTTTCTCCCGGATGAGCAGTTCTTC.